This TCR beta chain was sequenced in a study of radiation and T cells in renal cell carcinoma (dated by TCRdb to about 2020). For context, the study as a whole: The samples were obtained from a clinical trial, where primary renal cell carcinomas were treated with 15 Gy stereotactic body radiation therapy and then removed by nephrectomy 4 weeks afterward. In total, 50 to 55 samples, comprising 26 tumors and 27 peripheral blood samples, were subjected to TCR beta sequencing. Across all 55 or so samples, under 4,500,000 unique CDR3 nucleotide sequences, encoding 2,658,974 unique CDR3 amino acid sequences, were identified. General study outcomes and caveats: In blood, the top tumor clonotypes increased from baseline to 2 weeks after radiation and then shrank by 4 weeks, which suggests a temporary expansion of tumor-resident clones. Dynamics of the blood repertoire were not tracked past 4 weeks after treatment. Because pretreatment tumor biopsies were not available, the baseline intratumoral presence of clonotypes could not be determined. The single-armed trial design could not address effects of radiation dose or scheduling on the TCR repertoire.

The CDR3 covers 11 residues, taking in both the cysteine and the phenylalanine. CDR3 DNA is the only sequence kept; it has 33 bases, read in frame from the first base. CDR1 and CDR2 were assigned from the germline V gene as MNHNS and SASEGT. V loses 7 bases, J loses 8 bases, and the germline ends lie 11 bases apart. This specimen's time point label, per the study, means: blood 2 weeks post-SBRT. The sample's treatment or condition label, decoded: 15 Gy SBRT to primary tumor, nephrectomy 4 weeks later. To follow tumor-enriched clonotypes, peripheral blood was collected serially from radiation-treated patients at baseline and again at 2 weeks and 4 weeks after SBRT. Every patient's renal cell carcinoma showed clear cell pathology. The QIAamp DNA Blood Mini Kit (Qiagen) was used to prepare genomic DNA for TCR sequencing. Samples were included in the analyses only if all quality control checks were passed.

TCR beta libraries were generated from genomic DNA with the immunoSEQ kit, following the manufacturer's recommendations. To prepare the libraries, a first multiplex PCR with proprietary primers was run, followed by a second PCR that added unique barcodes, and a bead cleanup was done after each round. Each sample batch included a kit-provided positive control reaction and a negative control reaction. The final libraries were assessed on an Agilent 4200 TapeStation D1000 ScreenTape, pooled by volume, and quantified by qPCR. Sequencing was performed on an Illumina NextSeq500 with a MidOutput 150-cycle cartridge, and 156 Read1 and 15 Index1 cycles were run with kit custom primers. The pooled library was loaded at 0.95 to 1 pM, with an approximately 20% PhiX control spiked in. Processing in the source paper ran as follows. Vendor-processed data were analyzed in R, with a clonotype defined as all T cells sharing the same CDR3 nucleotide sequence. For clone abundance analyses, frequencies were normalized to the 10,000 most abundant clones in each sample. Public T cell clones, which averaged fewer than five per sample, were removed prior to analysis. Tumor-enriched clonotypes and baseline blood-enriched clonotypes were defined as those with an abundance difference of at least 32-fold between compartments. A beta-binomial differential abundance model was used to identify clonotypes that expanded or contracted between blood time points. Similarity between tumor and blood repertoires was quantified using the Baroni-Urbani and Buser coefficient, and groups were compared with two-tailed Wilcoxon tests in R. TCRdb mirrors the immuneACCESS table, restricted to in-frame sequences. Some clones are absent from its copies; in checked studies, under half trace to an unresolved V gene, and the reason for the others is unknown. V, J and clone size were drawn from that table, and D and trimming were deduced from the DNA. The sample profile shows 100,000 to 150,000 clones; more than 75% of them were found once. The top ten clones comprise 5% to 6.5% of the sample.

As regards this clone: Its antigen remains unidentified. Base quality data are lacking; no much larger clone is found one base away.

The material was blood, obtained from a patient whose treatment included radiotherapy and nephrectomy. The chain couples TRBV6-1 to TRBJ1-1; the D gene is unclear. This clonotype originated in a woman in her 70s with renal cell carcinoma. The sequence in DNA is TGTGCCAGCAATGGACTCATCGAAGCTTTCTTT. Translated, it reads CASNGLIEAFF.